This TCR beta chain originates from a study of T cell changes during pregnancy in multiple sclerosis (dated by TCRdb to between 2018 and 2020). About the investigation overall: The study looked at changes in the T cell repertoire across pregnancy in women with multiple sclerosis.

Of note for this clone: Its antigen is still unknown. Per-nucleotide qualities are absent, and no much larger clonotype sits a single base away.

Library prep was done by the immunoSEQ multiplex PCR assay. The source is immuneACCESS, and TCRdb retained only in-frame sequences with V and J called. Part of the clones is not carried over; for the studies checked, unresolved V genes explain less than half of this, and the remainder is unexplained. Within this sample are fewer than 50,000 clones, with around 91% of them counted one time only. The ten largest make up around 0.69% of the sample. V is clipped by 6 bases and J by 5 bases, and the sequence between their germline boundaries is 13 bases long. Looking up the germline V gene yields CDR1 MDHEN and CDR2 SYDVKM. Including the terminal cysteine and phenylalanine, the CDR3 comprises 13 residues. Kept here is only the CDR3 DNA, which spans 39 bases and is read in frame from base 1.

The chain was built from TRBV28 and TRBJ1-2; tentative D gene TRBD1, with 6 bases matching. Sequenced here: CD4+ T cells from peripheral blood mononuclear cells, sampled in the second trimester of pregnancy. The TCR comes from a female donor in good health, enrolled as a control in a pregnancy study. In nucleotides, the sequence is TGTGCCAGCAGCCCCGGACAGACTTATGGCTACACCTTC. The encoded protein is CASSPGQTYGYTF.